Many counts were recorded for the clone carrying this TCR beta chain. The CDR3 loop spans 14 amino acids. Germline V CDR1 and CDR2: MNHEY, SMNVEV (reference sequence). The V end was cut by 6 bases, the J end by 7 bases, with 18 bases between. This sample was included in a study of regulatory T cells in long-lasting Graves disease. Building the TCR beta libraries relied on iRepertoire HTBI primers, and CDR3 regions underwent Arm-PCR. TCRdb re-called the multiplex PCR reads through MiXCR, storing one row per CDR3 protein. Among approximately 400,000 distinct CDR3 sequences listed, around a sixth were seen once. The sample's time point: newly diagnosed GD, antithyroid drugs for less than 3 months. Preparation of the TCR library used RNA extracted from PBMCs. Graves' disease diagnoses followed American Thyroid Association guidelines. From an endocrinology department in Xi'an, China, came the patients.

The input for sequencing was peripheral blood mononuclear cells (PBMCs), taken at new diagnosis, from a patient treated with antithyroid drugs. J is TRBJ1-2 and V is TRBV27; D perhaps matches TRBD1 (6 bases). This TCR was sampled from a female donor with Graves disease. The DNA for the CDR3 is TGTGCCAGCAGCCCCCCGGGACAACCGTTTGGCTACACCTTC. Protein sequence: CASSPPGQPFGYTF.